Listed below are T cell receptor beta chains from one sample, sequenced in a study of shared clonotypes between healthy human individuals. Clones were read by immunoSEQ multiplex PCR, and TCRdb kept only the in-frame ones, dropping some. The sample includes around 1.1 million clones, 70% to 80% of them seen just once. Sequencing was done on a sample of memory CD4+ T cells from PBMCs. These receptors all come from a man aged 18 to 30 in good health. Some clones in this sample may be carry-over from other donors' samples. CDR3s leave out the opening cysteine and the closing phenylalanine or tryptophan.

v_call	j_call	cdr3_aa
TRBV7-2	TRBJ2-7	ASSPVMAPRAY
TRBV18	TRBJ2-7	ASSPGVGATGTYEQY
TRBV6-1	NA	ASSETTQCDEQY
TRBV6-1	TRBJ1-1	ASRQGEHGAAEAF
TRBV7-9	TRBJ2-3	ASSLPPGQGESGDTQY
TRBV6-1	TRBJ1-5	ASRADRRDQPQH
TRBV28	TRBJ1-5	ASSRRRISNQPQH
TRBV4-2	TRBJ1-1	ASSQGAGPRDTEAF
TRBV6-1	TRBJ1-5	ASSDEGIRSQPQH
TRBV28	TRBJ1-2	ASSLGQGFGYT